The T cell receptor beta chain under discussion was sequenced for a study of CD8+ T cells in alopecia areata. Turning to the study itself: Oral tofacitinib, 5 to 10 mg twice daily, was given in an open-label trial.

Germline V gene data show CDR1 as SGHDN and CDR2 as FVKESK. V lost 2 bases, J lost 5 bases, and 6 bases lay in between. The CDR3 sequence is 12 residues long. The study, taken as a whole, reports: Lesional tissue from the scalp (especially in alopecia totalis/universalis) showed higher clonality than normal scalp.

Extracted RNA was reverse transcribed, and the resulting cDNA served as sequencing template. This table comes from immunoSEQ multiplex PCR, and its TCRdb copy is limited to in-frame clones, with some not included. The data hold about 180,000 clones, with about 60% observed a single time. Remarks on this clone: Its specificity is not known.

The receptor was isolated from a human donor with alopecia areata. The material was CD4+ T cells sorted from blood, obtained at week 0. The V gene is TRBV14, the J gene TRBJ2-5, with D uncertain. The CDR3 coding sequence is TGTGCCAGCAGCCAATCAGTGGAGACCCAGTACTTC. This gives the protein CASSQSVETQYF. Drawing the rest from reference TRBV14 and TRBJ2-5, the complete variable domain is EAGVTQFPSHSVIEKGQTVTLRCDPISGHDNLYWYRRVMGKEIKFLLHFVKESKQDESGMPNNRFLAERTGGTYSTLKVQPAELEDSGVYFCASSQSVETQYFGPGTRLLVL.